These T cell receptor beta chains were read from a single sample in a study of response to subunit inactivated influenza vaccine. TCRdb re-derived calls from the RT-PCR reads in MiXCR, one entry per CDR3 protein. The sample includes about half a million distinct CDR3 sequences, around 25% of them seen just once. The input for sequencing was CD4+ T cells sorted from PBMCs, taken 4 to 6 days after vaccination. The receptors originated from a man aged 50-59 years who received an inactivated influenza vaccine. Each CDR3 is given with its conserved first and last residue. A D gene is named only where the DNA matches it firmly. Only part of the rows carry a size: once, few, many, or a class if the clone is expanded.

J gene	D gene	V gene	clone size	CDR3 DNA	CDR3 protein
TRBJ2-5	.	TRBV5-6	once	TGTGCCAGCAGCGCAGACCAGCGGCAAGAGACCCAGTACTTC	CASSADQRQETQYF
TRBJ2-1	.	TRBV7-9	few	TGTGCCAGCAGCTTAGCGGGGGGGCTCTACAATGAGCAGTTCTTC	CASSLAGGLYNEQFF
TRBJ2-7	TRBD2	TRBV5-1	.	TGCGCCAGCAGCTTGGAGATTAGCGGGGCCGAGCAGTACTTC	CASSLEISGAEQYF
TRBJ2-7	TRBD1	TRBV20-1	.	TGCAGTGCCAAAGCCGGGACAGGTTCCTACGAGCAGTACTTC	CSAKAGTGSYEQYF
TRBJ2-3	.	TRBV18	.	TGTGCCAGCTCACCGGGACTTACGAGCACAGATACGCAGTATTTT	CASSPGLTSTDTQYF
TRBJ2-7	.	TRBV24-1	.	TGTGCCACCAGTGATTTTCCTTACTACGAGCAGTACTTC	CATSDFPYYEQYF
TRBJ2-3	TRBD2	TRBV4-2	.	TGTGCCAGCAGCCAGCCCGGGGGAGGGGCAGATACGCAGTATTTT	CASSQPGGGADTQYF
TRBJ2-2	.	TRBV12-3/TRBV12-4	many	TGTGCCAGCAGTTTAGCCGGAACGAACACCGGGGAGCTGTTTTTT	CASSLAGTNTGELFF
TRBJ2-3	TRBD2	TRBV5-1	.	TGCGCCAGCAGCTTAGGGACTAGCGCCACGCCAGATACGCAGTATTTT	CASSLGTSATPDTQYF
TRBJ2-1	TRBD2	TRBV28	.	TGTGCCAGCAGTTTATTTGCTAGCGGGAGTTGGAATGAGCAGTTCTTC	CASSLFASGSWNEQFF
TRBJ1-5	.	TRBV6-5	few	TGTGCCAGCAGTTACTCAGCTCGAGGAAATCAGCCCCAGCATTTT	CASSYSARGNQPQHF
TRBJ2-7	.	TRBV7-9	.	TGTGCCAGCAGCTCCAGACGGCTGGGCTACGAGCAGTACTTC	CASSSRRLGYEQYF
TRBJ2-7	.	TRBV7-2	.	TGTGCCAGCAGCCCAGGAAGGACAGTATCCTACGAGCAGTACTTC	CASSPGRTVSYEQYF
TRBJ2-1	TRBD1	TRBV20-1	.	TGCAGTGCTAGAGGCAGGGGGCTTACCTACAATGAGCAGTTCTTC	CSARGRGLTYNEQFF
TRBJ2-1	.	TRBV4-1	.	TGCGCCAGCAGCCAGGTTCAGGGTGGCCGCTACAATGAGCAGTTCTTC	CASSQVQGGRYNEQFF
TRBJ1-1	TRBD1	TRBV14	many	TGTGCCAGCAGCCAAGATCTAGGACAGGGGAGGGCTGAAGCTTTCTTT	CASSQDLGQGRAEAFF
TRBJ2-1	.	TRBV29-1	.	TGCAGCGTTGAGTCGTATGGGGGCAGGGGGGTATCGAATGAGCAGTTCTTC	CSVESYGGRGVSNEQFF
TRBJ2-5	TRBD1	TRBV7-8	few	TGTGCCAGCAGCCCGCAACAGGGGGCGACGGAGACCCAGTACTTC	CASSPQQGATETQYF
TRBJ2-2	.	TRBV2	few	TGTGCCAGCAGTGTGGGTATCCCGGGAAGGAACACCGGGGAGCTGTTTTTT	CASSVGIPGRNTGELFF
TRBJ2-7	TRBD2	TRBV20-1	many	TGCAGTGCGAGAGGTGGCGCGGGGGGCCTACTAACTCCCTTAAGACCCGGCTTC	CSARGGAGGLLTPLRPGF
TRBJ1-1	TRBD1	TRBV5-1	few	TGCGCCAGCAGCCCGCGGGGACAGGGGCCAGGGAACACTGAAGCTTTCTTT	CASSPRGQGPGNTEAFF
TRBJ2-1	TRBD2	TRBV5-1	.	TGCGCCAGCAGCGCGACTAGCGGGATATACAATGAGCAGTTCTTC	CASSATSGIYNEQFF
TRBJ2-5	TRBD1	TRBV24-1	.	TGTGCCAACGGACAGGGAAGGGAAGAGACCCAGTACTTC	CANGQGREETQYF
TRBJ1-6	TRBD1	TRBV6-1	few	TGTGCCAGCAGCCCGACCAGACAGGGGGTAGGGATTAATTCACCCCTCCACTTT	CASSPTRQGVGINSPLHF
TRBJ2-7	.	TRBV5-4	few	TGTGCCAGCAGCTACGACCAATACGAGCAGTACTTC	CASSYDQYEQYF
TRBJ1-2	.	TRBV29-1	.	TGCAGCGTTGTCGGAGCTGGTGCCGATGGCTACACCTTC	CSVVGAGADGYTF
TRBJ1-5	.	TRBV20-1	.	TGCAGTGCCAGGCGGGGAAATAGCAATCAGCCCCAGCATTTT	CSARRGNSNQPQHF
TRBJ1-2	.	TRBV29-1	.	TGCAGCGTGGGAGACCCGGCCCATGGCTACACCTTC	CSVGDPAHGYTF
TRBJ2-1	TRBD1	TRBV4-2	.	TGTGCCAGCAGCCAAGATCAGCAGGGGGTTGGCAATGAGCAGTTCTTC	CASSQDQQGVGNEQFF
TRBJ1-1	.	TRBV20-1	few	TGCAGTGCTAGGCCGGACACTGAAGCTTTCTTT	CSARPDTEAFF
TRBJ1-4	.	TRBV6-1	.	TGTGCCAGCAGACTACCCGGGACAGAAAAACTGTTTTTT	CASRLPGTEKLFF
TRBJ2-7	TRBD1	TRBV5-5	.	TGTGCCAGCAGGACGACAGGGGCAAGCTCCTACGAGCAGTACTTC	CASRTTGASSYEQYF
TRBJ2-2	.	TRBV27	.	TGTGCCAGCAGTTTAGGGTCCCGCCAACAGCTGTTTTTT	CASSLGSRQQLFF
TRBJ1-6	.	TRBV6-2/TRBV6-3	.	TGTGCCAGCAGTATTGGACAGATCGATAATTCACCCCTCCACTTT	CASSIGQIDNSPLHF
TRBJ2-7	.	TRBV7-2	.	TGTGCCAGCAGCTTATTCGGACAGAGCTCCTACGAGCAGTACTTC	CASSLFGQSSYEQYF
TRBJ2-2	.	TRBV20-1	.	TGCAGTGCTAGAGATGACCAGGGAACCCACACCGGGGAGCTGTTTTTT	CSARDDQGTHTGELFF
TRBJ2-2	.	TRBV5-1	few	TGCGCCAGCAGCTTGGGTCCAGGGACGAACACCGGGGAGCTGTTTTTT	CASSLGPGTNTGELFF
TRBJ1-5	.	TRBV4-2	.	TGTGCCAGCAGCCAGTCAGTCAATCAGCCCCAGCATTTT	CASSQSVNQPQHF
TRBJ1-2	.	TRBV24-1	few	TGTGCCACCAGTGATTGGGGAGTTAACTATGGCTACACCTTC	CATSDWGVNYGYTF
TRBJ2-2	.	TRBV6-6	.	TGTGCCAGCAGTTATTTGGCCGGGGAGCTGTCTTTT	CASSYLAGELSF
TRBJ2-1	.	TRBV30	.	TGTGCCTGGAGTGGAGGCAGCTTCTACAATGAGCAGTTCTTC	CAWSGGSFYNEQFF
TRBJ1-1	.	TRBV7-9	once	TGTGCCAGCAGCTTCCTAAAGAACACTGAAGCTTTCTTT	CASSFLKNTEAFF
TRBJ1-2	.	TRBV7-2	.	TGTGCCAGCAGCCGCAGAAGCCCCTATGGCTACACCTTC	CASSRRSPYGYTF
TRBJ2-5	.	TRBV10-3	few	TGTGCCATCAGTGACCCTCCTCCAGAGACCCAGTACTTC	CAISDPPPETQYF
TRBJ1-3	TRBD1	TRBV7-9	.	TGTGCCAGCAGCTTAACAGGGGCCAACTCTGGAAACACCATATATTTT	CASSLTGANSGNTIYF
TRBJ2-5	.	TRBV4-1	.	TGCGCCAGCAGCCAAGATGGTGCGGGGGCTGGGGGGACGATTCGGTACTTC	CASSQDGAGAGGTIRYF
TRBJ1-1	.	TRBV12-3/TRBV12-4	many	TGTGCCAGCAGTTACAGGGTCGGGAACACTGAAGCTTTCTTT	CASSYRVGNTEAFF
TRBJ1-5	TRBD1	TRBV15	.	TGTGCCACCAGCCGGACAGGGCTTGAGCCCCAGCATTTT	CATSRTGLEPQHF
TRBJ2-1	TRBD2	TRBV7-9	.	TGTGCCAGCAGCCCGAAGGGACTAGCGGGAAATGAGCAGTTCTTC	CASSPKGLAGNEQFF
TRBJ1-1	TRBD1	TRBV25-1	few	TGTGCCAGCAGTCGATCGGACAGGGGCACTGAAGCTTTCTTT	CASSRSDRGTEAFF
TRBJ1-2	.	TRBV6-2/TRBV6-3	.	TGTGCCAGCAGTTCGACCGGGGCCCTAGGGGGCTACACCTTC	CASSSTGALGGYTF
TRBJ1-2	.	TRBV7-3	many	TGTGCCAGCAGCTACGGACCGGGGTCTGATGGCTACACCTTC	CASSYGPGSDGYTF
TRBJ2-2	TRBD1	TRBV7-2	.	TGTGCCAGCAGCCTCTACGGACAGGCCGGGGAGCTGTTTTTT	CASSLYGQAGELFF
TRBJ2-5	.	TRBV5-1	.	TGCGCCAGCAGCTCCTCAGAAGGGACTCAAGAGACCCAGTACTTC	CASSSSEGTQETQYF
TRBJ2-3	TRBD2	TRBV4-2	.	TGTGCCAGCAGCCAGCCCTTAGGGGGCGCTCTAGCGGGGCGCACAGATACGCAGTATTTT	CASSQPLGGALAGRTDTQYF
TRBJ1-2	.	TRBV7-8	.	TGTGCCAGCAGCTTAGGGAGATCAGGGTTTGGCTACACCTTC	CASSLGRSGFGYTF
TRBJ2-1	TRBD2	TRBV4-3	few	TGCGCCAGCAGCCAAGAGGGGAGGGGTACCTACAATGAGCAGTTCTTC	CASSQEGRGTYNEQFF
TRBJ2-5	.	TRBV12-3/TRBV12-4	many	TGTGCCAGCAGTCCCCCAGGTGTAGAGACCCAGTACTTC	CASSPPGVETQYF
TRBJ1-6	.	TRBV5-1	few	TGCGCCAGCGGTTACAGGGCGGATTCACCCCTCCACTTT	CASGYRADSPLHF